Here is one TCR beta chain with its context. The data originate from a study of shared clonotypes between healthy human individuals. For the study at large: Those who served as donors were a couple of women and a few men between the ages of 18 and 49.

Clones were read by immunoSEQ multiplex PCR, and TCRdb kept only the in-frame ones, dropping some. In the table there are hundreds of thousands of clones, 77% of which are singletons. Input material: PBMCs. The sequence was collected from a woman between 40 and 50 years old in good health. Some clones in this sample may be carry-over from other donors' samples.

For the CDR3, the DNA is TGTGCCAGCAGCCCCCATGGACTAGCGGACAATGAGCAGTTCTTC. This encodes CASSPHGLADNEQFF. The V and J genes are TRBV11-3 and TRBJ2-1; 10 bases are shared with TRBD2. Germline CDR1 SGHNT, CDR2 YENEEA. With V trimmed by 5 bases and J by 5 bases, 6 bases remained unmatched. The CDR3 contains 15 residues.